These 16 T cell receptor beta chains were sequenced from one sample in a study of T cells in women clearing cervical HPV infection. Here immunoSEQ multiplex PCR was the method, and the copy in TCRdb shows in-frame clones only, minus some. The sample's table shows 20,000 to 30,000 clones. The sample comprised blood buffy coat. Receptors originate from a woman aged 18-70 years with a cervical HPV16 infection that either progressed to CIN3+ or cleared (not recorded which).

Details on this clone: The read ends 3 residues early relative to the CDR3; the germline J gene fills the gap. The genes are TRBV5-1 and TRBJ2-1, with D perhaps TRBD2 (5 bases). Trimming stripped 4 bases from V and 8 bases from J, with 22 bases between. Germline values: CDR1 SGHRS, CDR2 YFSETQ. This CDR3 comprises 16 residues. CDR3 protein: CASSRIQRIGGYEQFF. The sequenced part of the CDR3 DNA is TGCGCCAGCAGCAGGATCCAGCGGATCGGCGGGTATGAG.

Details on this clone: The read comes to an end 3 residues before the CDR3 does, leaving the germline J gene to fill in the end. The chain has TRBV19 and TRBJ2-2, with TRBD1 matching 7 bases. The V segment lost 5 bases and the J segment 4 bases; nucleotides outside the gene matches: 13. The length of the CDR3 is 17 residues. Germline V gives CDR1 LNHDA, CDR2 SQIVND (reference sequence). The sequenced CDR3 bases are TGTGCCAGTAGTCCCCGGGACAGAGGGGCACTCACCGGGGAG. Translation gives CASSPRDRGALTGE. In full, the CDR3 reads CASSPRDRGALTGELFF.

Notes on this clone: The CDR3 extends 3 residues past the end of the read, so its final part is completed from the germline J gene. The chain links TRBV20-1 to TRBJ2-1, with 9 bases fitting TRBD2. The CDR3 extends over 15 amino acids. V shed 7 bases and J 7 bases; nucleotides not matched to a gene: 14. The V gene's germline CDR1 is DFQATT and CDR2 SNEGSKA (reference sequence). The chain's CDR3 is CSVVLVASGANEQFF. CDR3 bases read: TGCAGTGTAGTTTTAGTGGCTAGCGGGGCAAATGAG.

A note on this clone: The read ends 3 residues shy of where the CDR3 ends; the end is completed using the germline J gene. V and J are TRBV19 and TRBJ1-2; D is ambiguous. Germline lookup yields CDR1 LNHDA and CDR2 SQIVND (reference sequence). This CDR3 is built from 13 residues. The covered CDR3 bases are TGTGCCAGTAGTATGGACTGGTCCGGAGGC. It is translated as CASSMDWSGG. The entire CDR3 is CASSMDWSGGYTF.

On this clone: The CDR3 is cut off 3 residues early in the read; its end comes from the germline J gene. The V and J genes are TRBV20-1 and TRBJ2-6, with D maybe TRBD2 (5 bases). V lost 3 bases, J lost 1 base, and 10 bases lay in between. The CDR3 has 15 residues. Germline loops: CDR1 DFQATT, CDR2 SNEGSKA (reference sequence). Here the CDR3 reads CSARVLGSGANVLTF. The sequenced CDR3 bases are TGCAGTGCTAGGGTACTAGGTTCTGGGGCCAACGTC.

The CDR3 DNA, read in part, is TGTGCCAGCAGTTACTCGGATAGACAGGGGAGTTATAATCAGCCC. Protein sequence: CASSYSDRQGSYNQP. The complete CDR3 sequence is CASSYSDRQGSYNQPQHF. V usage is TRBV6-7 and J usage is TRBJ1-5, with TRBD1 identical over 8 bases. The read ends 3 residues before the CDR3 terminus; that terminus is restored from the germline J gene. TRBV6-7 carries the ORF label, with uncertain function. The CDR3 loop spans 18 amino acids. The V gene end was trimmed by 0 bases and the J gene end by 4 bases; junction bases not matched to a gene: 11.

Considering frequency, this clone is medium-sized. The CDR3 is cut off 3 residues early in the read; its end comes from the germline J gene. The V gene is TRBV5-1, the J gene TRBJ2-5, with D perhaps matching TRBD1 (5 bases). The CDR3 is 14 amino acids. V dropped 0 bases and J dropped 1 base, with 7 bases sitting between them. Germline assignment: CDR1 SGHRS and CDR2 YFSETQ. CDR3 residues: CASSLGDSQETQYF. The DNA read from the CDR3 is TGCGCCAGCAGCTTGGGAGACAGCCAAGAGACC.

Comments on this clone: The read terminates 3 residues ahead of where the CDR3 ends, so the germline J gene completes it. V usage is TRBV18 and J usage is TRBJ2-2; 7 bases are shared with TRBD1. This CDR3 contains 15 residues. Germline CDR1 reads KGHSH; CDR2 reads LQKENI. The CDR3 DNA, read in part, is TGTGCCAGCTCACGGACTCAGGGGGAAAATTCACCG. Translated: CASSRTQGENSP. The entire CDR3 sequence reads CASSRTQGENSPLFF.

About this clone itself: The DNA ends 3 residues before the CDR3 does, and the rest of the CDR3 is filled in from the germline J gene. The chain employs TRBV19 and TRBJ2-1; weak D call: TRBD2 (6 bases). V shed 8 bases and J shed 3 bases, with 26 bases lying between them. Germline V gene lookup returns CDR1 LNHDA and CDR2 SQIVND (reference sequence). The CDR3 sequence is 18 residues long. The covered CDR3 bases are TGTGCCAGTGGGCGGGGACTCACCACCTCGACGTTCTACAATGAG. Its protein product is CASGRGLTTSTFYNE. The full-length CDR3 reads as CASGRGLTTSTFYNEQFF.

With respect to this clone: Read sequence stops 3 residues before the CDR3 end, and the germline J gene provides the missing end. The chain combines TRBV4-1 with TRBJ1-4, with TRBD1 identical over 8 bases. The germline V gene has CDR1 MGHRA and CDR2 YSYEKL. V gave up 0 bases and J gave up 7 bases; unmatched junction bases: 13. This CDR3 is built from 18 residues. The part of the CDR3 DNA that was read is TGCGCCAGCAGCCAAGAGTCTTTGCCGGGGACAGGTATTGAAAAA. Protein: CASSQESLPGTGIEK. The whole CDR3 region reads CASSQESLPGTGIEKLFF.

Details on this clone: With the read ending 3 residues before the CDR3 end, the germline J gene is used to fill in that end. The V gene is TRBV7-2, the J gene TRBJ2-3, with TRBD2 matching over 7 bases. Unmatched junction bases numbered 3, after V lost 4 bases and J lost 2 bases. Germline assignment: CDR1 SGHTA and CDR2 FQGNSA. The CDR3 sequence is 14 residues long. The CDR3 sequence: CASSWDYYTDTQYF. The sequenced CDR3 bases are TGTGCCAGCAGCTGGGACTACTACACAGATACG.

A remark on this clone: The missing CDR3 end, 3 residues past where the read stops, is filled in from the germline J gene. The chain carries TRBV18 and TRBJ2-7, with 7 bases fitting TRBD1. There are 21 residues in the CDR3. Unmatched junction bases numbered 25, after V lost 5 bases and J lost 0 bases. Germline-derived CDR1 and CDR2 are KGHSH and LQKENI. Here the CDR3 reads CASSAMKKPGQYTRSSYEQYF. The CDR3 bases that were read are TGTGCCAGCTCAGCGATGAAAAAACCGGGACAGTACACCCGCAGCTCCTACGAG.

As regards this clone: The CDR3 end falls 3 residues outside the read, so it is completed with the germline J gene. The chain has TRBV7-8 and TRBJ2-7, with 7 bases identical to TRBD2. The CDR3 contains 14 residues. V trimming: 1 base; J trimming: 3 bases; junction bases outside the gene matches: 3. Germline V gene data show CDR1 as SGHVS and CDR2 as FQNEAQ. CDR3 in amino acids: CASSLVGLNYEQYF. The DNA read from the CDR3 is TGTGCCAGCAGCTTAGTGGGACTAAACTACGAG.

As regards this clone: The read ends 3 residues shy of where the CDR3 ends; the end is completed using the germline J gene. This chain links TRBV18 with TRBJ1-1, with D hard to call. CDR1 is KGHSH, CDR2 LQKENI, per germline. This CDR3 is built from 15 residues. V lost 1 base and J 3 bases, leaving 12 bases between the germline ends. The sequenced CDR3 bases are TGTGCCAGCTCACCACAGTTAGGGTCGGACACTGAA. Its translation: CASSPQLGSDTE. The full CDR3 is CASSPQLGSDTEAFF.

Note on this clone: The read terminates 3 residues ahead of where the CDR3 ends, so the germline J gene completes it. The gene calls are TRBV7-2 and TRBJ2-7; 11 nucleotides align to TRBD1. Germline V gives CDR1 SGHTA, CDR2 FQGNSA. This CDR3 contains 15 residues. With V trimmed by 5 bases and J by 0 bases, 3 bases remained unmatched. The CDR3 spells CASSRDRGSSYEQYF. The sequenced CDR3 bases are TGTGCCAGCAGCAGGGACAGGGGGAGCTCCTACGAG. Using reference TRBV7-2 and TRBJ2-7 for the parts outside the CDR3, the full variable domain is GAGVSQSPSNKVTEKGKDVELRCDPISGHTALYWYRQSLGQGLEFLIYFQGNSAPDKSGLPSDRFSAERTGGSVSTLTIQRTQQEDSAVYLCASSRDRGSSYEQYFGPGTRLTVT.

CDR3 amino acids: CASWEGLVTDTQYF. CDR3 DNA, as far as it was read: TGCGCCAGCTGGGAGGGGTTGGTCACAGATACG. This chain connects TRBV5-1 to TRBJ2-3, with 7 bases aligning to TRBD2. The read is 3 residues too short to cover the CDR3 end, so that end is filled in from the germline J gene. Trimming took 7 bases from V and 2 from J; bases not matched to a gene: 7. The CDR3 contains 14 residues. CDR1 SGHRS and CDR2 YFSETQ come from the germline V gene.